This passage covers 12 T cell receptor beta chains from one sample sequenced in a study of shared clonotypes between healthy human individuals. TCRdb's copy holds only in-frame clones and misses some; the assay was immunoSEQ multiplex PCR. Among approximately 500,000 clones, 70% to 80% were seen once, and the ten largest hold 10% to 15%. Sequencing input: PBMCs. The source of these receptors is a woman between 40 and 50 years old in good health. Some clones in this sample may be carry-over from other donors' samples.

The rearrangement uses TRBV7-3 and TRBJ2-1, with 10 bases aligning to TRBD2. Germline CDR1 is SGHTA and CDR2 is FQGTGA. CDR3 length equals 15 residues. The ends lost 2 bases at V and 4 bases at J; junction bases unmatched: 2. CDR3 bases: TGTGCCAGCAGCTTACTAGCGGGAGAATACAATGAGCAGTTCTTC. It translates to CASSLLAGEYNEQFF. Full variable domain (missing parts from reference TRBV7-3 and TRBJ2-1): GAGVSQTPSNKVTEKGKYVELRCDPISGHTALYWYRQSLGQGPEFLIYFQGTGAADDSGLPNDRFFAVRPEGSVSTLKIQRTERGDSAVYLCASSLLAGEYNEQFFGPGTRLTVL.

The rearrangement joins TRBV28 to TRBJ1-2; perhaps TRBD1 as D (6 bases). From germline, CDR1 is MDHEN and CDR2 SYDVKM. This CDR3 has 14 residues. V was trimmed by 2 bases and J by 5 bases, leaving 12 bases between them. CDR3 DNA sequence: TGTGCCAGCAGTTTAAATGGCAGGGGATATGGCTACACCTTC. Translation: CASSLNGRGYGYTF.

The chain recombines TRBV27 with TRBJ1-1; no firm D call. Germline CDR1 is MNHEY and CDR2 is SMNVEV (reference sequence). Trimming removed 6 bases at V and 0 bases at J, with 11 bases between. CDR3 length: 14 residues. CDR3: CASRGSHMNTEAFF. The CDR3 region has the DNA TGTGCCAGCAGAGGGTCTCACATGAACACTGAAGCTTTCTTT.

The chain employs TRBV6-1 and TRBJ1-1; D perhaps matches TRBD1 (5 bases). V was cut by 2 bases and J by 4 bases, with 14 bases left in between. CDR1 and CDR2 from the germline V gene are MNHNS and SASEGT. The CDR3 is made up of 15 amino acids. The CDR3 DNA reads TGTGCCAGCAGTGAACAGGTCCTGGGGGGCACTGAAGCTTTCTTT. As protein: CASSEQVLGGTEAFF.

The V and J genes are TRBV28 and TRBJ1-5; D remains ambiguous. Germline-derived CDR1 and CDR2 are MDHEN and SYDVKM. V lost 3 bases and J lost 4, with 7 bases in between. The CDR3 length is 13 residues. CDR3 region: CASSFTVNQPQHF. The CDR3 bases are TGTGCCAGCAGTTTCACGGTAAATCAGCCCCAGCATTTT.

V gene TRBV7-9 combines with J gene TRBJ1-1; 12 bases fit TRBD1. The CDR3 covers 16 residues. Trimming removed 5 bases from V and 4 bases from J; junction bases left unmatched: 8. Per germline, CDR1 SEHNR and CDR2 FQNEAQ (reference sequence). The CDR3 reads CASSTGQGASGTEAFF. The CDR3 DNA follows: TGTGCCAGCAGCACGGGACAGGGGGCTTCTGGCACTGAAGCTTTCTTT.

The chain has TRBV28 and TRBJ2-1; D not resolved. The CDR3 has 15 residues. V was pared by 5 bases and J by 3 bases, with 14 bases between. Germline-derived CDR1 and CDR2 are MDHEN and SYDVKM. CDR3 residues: CASSPHPLSYNEQFF. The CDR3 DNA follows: TGTGCCAGCAGTCCCCACCCTCTTAGCTACAATGAGCAGTTCTTC.

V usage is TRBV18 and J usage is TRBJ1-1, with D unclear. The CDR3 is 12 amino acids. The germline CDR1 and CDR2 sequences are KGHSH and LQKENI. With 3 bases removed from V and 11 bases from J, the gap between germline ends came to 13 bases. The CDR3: CASSPSEGPAFF. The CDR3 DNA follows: TGTGCCAGCTCACCTTCAGAGGGTCCGGCTTTCTTT. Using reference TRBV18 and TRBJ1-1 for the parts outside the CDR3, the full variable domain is NAGVMQNPRHLVRRRGQEARLRCSPMKGHSHVYWYRQLPEEGLKFMVYLQKENIIDESGMPKERFSAEFPKEGPSILRIQQVVRGDSAAYFCASSPSEGPAFFGQGTRLTVV.

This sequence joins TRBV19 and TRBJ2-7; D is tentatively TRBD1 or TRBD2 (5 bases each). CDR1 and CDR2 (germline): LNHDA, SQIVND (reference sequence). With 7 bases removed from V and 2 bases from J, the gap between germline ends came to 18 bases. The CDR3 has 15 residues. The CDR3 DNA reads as TGTGCCAGTATGGCCGGGGCAGCAAGTACCTACGAGCAGTACTTC. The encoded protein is CASMAGAASTYEQYF.

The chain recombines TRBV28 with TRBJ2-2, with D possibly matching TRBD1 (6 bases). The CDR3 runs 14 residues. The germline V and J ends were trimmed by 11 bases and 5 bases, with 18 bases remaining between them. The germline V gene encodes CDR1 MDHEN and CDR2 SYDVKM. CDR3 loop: CASVGQRSTGELFF. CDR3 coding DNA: TGTGCCTCCGTAGGACAGAGGTCGACCGGGGAGCTGTTTTTT.

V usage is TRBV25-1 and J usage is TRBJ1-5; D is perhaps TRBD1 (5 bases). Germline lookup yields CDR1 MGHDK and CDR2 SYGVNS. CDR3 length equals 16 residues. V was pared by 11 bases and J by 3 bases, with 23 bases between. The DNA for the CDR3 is TGTGCCCGGACGTCATCCGGGGGAATCGACAATCAGCCCCAGCATTTT. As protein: CARTSSGGIDNQPQHF. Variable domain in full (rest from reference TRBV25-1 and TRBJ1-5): EADIYQTPRYLVIGTGKKITLECSQTMGHDKMYWYQQDPGMELHLIHYSYGVNSTEKGDLSSESTVSRIRTEHFPLTLESARPSHTSQYLCARTSSGGIDNQPQHFGDGTRLSIL.

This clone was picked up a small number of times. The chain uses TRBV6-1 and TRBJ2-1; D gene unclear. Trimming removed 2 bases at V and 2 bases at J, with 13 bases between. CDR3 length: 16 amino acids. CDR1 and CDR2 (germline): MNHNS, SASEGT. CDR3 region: CASSESDGPPYNEQFF. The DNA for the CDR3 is TGTGCCAGCAGTGAATCGGACGGCCCACCCTACAATGAGCAGTTCTTC.